This TCR beta chain was captured by sequencing in a study of regulatory T cells in long-lasting Graves disease. Study overall: Graves' patients with a new diagnosis had received antithyroid drugs under 3 months.

In building TCR beta libraries, iRepertoire HTBI primers were used together with Arm-PCR of CDR3 regions. How the authors handled the data: Throughout the samples, researchers identified about 56 TRBV and approximately 13 TRBJ segments. TCRdb called the multiplex PCR reads again in MiXCR, with one record for every CDR3 protein. What appears here as the V and J calls and clone size reflects TCRdb's work, not the paper's. The sample gives fewer than 350,000 distinct CDR3 sequences, 18% of which show up once; less than 40% is in the top ten. Time point in this sample: newly diagnosed GD, antithyroid drugs for less than 3 months. Making the TCR library involved RNA that had been extracted from PBMCs. It was American Thyroid Association guidelines that determined Graves' disease diagnosis. Enrollment of patients was through an endocrinology department in Xi'an, China. This CDR3 contains 15 residues. The germline V gene encodes CDR1 MNHEY and CDR2 SVGEGT. The V gene lost 5 bases and the J gene lost 5 bases, with 19 bases spanning the gap.

The sequence came from a female donor with Graves disease. The genes are TRBV6-2 or TRBV6-3 and TRBJ2-7; perhaps TRBD2 as D (5 bases). Sequencing was performed on peripheral blood mononuclear cells (PBMCs), taken at new diagnosis, from a patient treated with antithyroid drugs. CDR3 DNA sequence: TGTGCCAGCAGTCCCAACACCAGCGGTGGTCACGAGCAGTACTTC. Translation: CASSPNTSGGHEQYF.